This TCR beta chain was recovered during a study of response to subunit inactivated influenza vaccine. Study-wide points: Only a handful of new T cells, the authors suggested, are recruited with each seasonal influenza vaccination.

Via MiXCR, TCRdb re-called the RT-PCR reads, giving one row per CDR3 protein. This sample carries fewer than 700,000 distinct CDR3 sequences, roughly 13% of them seen once, and the ten largest clones take under 15%. The table lists this clonotype with a few counts. Its target is unknown. Per the germline V gene, CDR1 is SNHLY and CDR2 is FYNNEI. The length of the CDR3 is 14 residues. V was shortened by 5 bases and J by 2 bases, with 11 bases between the two germline ends. The receptor was isolated from a man aged 50 to 59 who received an inactivated influenza vaccine. The V call is TRBV2, the J call TRBJ2-3; D possibly corresponds to TRBD1 (6 bases). The specimen comprised PBMCs from blood, sampled 45 days after vaccination. CDR3 DNA sequence: TGTGCCAGCAGTAAAGACAGGCCCACAGATACGCAGTATTTT. Residues: CASSKDRPTDTQYF.